This is a list of T cell receptor beta chains from one sample in a study of blood T cell repertoires in COVID-19. Generated by immunoSEQ multiplex PCR, the TCRdb table keeps only in-frame clones and is missing some. The table includes about 190,000 clones, 60% to 85% detected once. The material sequenced was peripheral blood. These receptor sequences come from a man in his sixties with active or convalescent COVID-19. Each CDR3 is given with its conserved first and last residue. Fields, in order: J gene, V gene, CDR3 protein.

>TRBJ1-1|TRBV18
CASSPNREWNTEAFF
>TRBJ2-2|TRBV5-1
CASSLMGRVNTGELFF
>TRBJ1-1|TRBV12-3/TRBV12-4
CASSLGDSEAFF
>TRBJ2-7|TRBV19
CASSVFSGDSSTYEQYF
>TRBJ2-5|TRBV5-8
CASSLAETQYF
>TRBJ1-3|TRBV19
CATNQRSTSGNTIYF
>TRBJ1-2|TRBV30
CALSGLPRYGYTF
>TRBJ2-1|TRBV7-2
CASGLAGVGQFF
>TRBJ2-5|TRBV3-1/TRBV3-2
CASSQGTVWETQYF
>TRBJ2-7|TRBV28
CASSLGGLLYEQYF
>TRBJ1-1|TRBV29-1
CSVDLRRAEAFF
>TRBJ2-7|TRBV5-1
CASSLAGTDLYEQYF
>TRBJ2-2|TRBV6-2/TRBV6-3
CASSSRDIGTGELFF
>TRBJ2-1|TRBV27
CASSFRKAGTSGSRSYNEQFF
>TRBJ2-1|TRBV7-9
CASSSLSAGGYNEQFF
>TRBJ2-7|TRBV14
CASSHQGGAPSYEQYF
>TRBJ2-4|TRBV4-3
CASSQEGTAIQYF
>TRBJ2-1|TRBV5-4
CASSLARGSPYNEQFF
>TRBJ2-1|TRBV27
CASSLSGQVHEQFF
>TRBJ1-1|TRBV28
CASSFPTRQYTEAFF
>TRBJ2-7|TRBV28
CASSGGGYEQYF
>TRBJ2-7|TRBV18
CASSPPVSGSYEQYF
>TRBJ2-1|TRBV7-3
CASSPTRDRGYNEQFF
>TRBJ1-4|TRBV6-5
CASSTPRGRGEKLFF
>TRBJ1-5|TRBV27
CASSLSPLSDSNQPQHF
>TRBJ2-7|TRBV5-1
CASSISSGRRNEQYF
>TRBJ1-5|TRBV29-1
CSVQDSNQPQHF
>TRBJ2-5|TRBV5-1
CASSLPSATGETQYF
>TRBJ2-5|TRBV28
CASSLPGGLQETQYF
>TRBJ1-1|TRBV7-2
CASSRDRGGPAFF
>TRBJ2-1|TRBV25-1
CASSDSGRLYNEQFF
>TRBJ2-1|TRBV7-8
CASSLVRVYNEQFF
>TRBJ1-6|TRBV29-1
CSAQVGGDSPLHF
>TRBJ1-6|TRBV19
CASSVNRNSPLHF